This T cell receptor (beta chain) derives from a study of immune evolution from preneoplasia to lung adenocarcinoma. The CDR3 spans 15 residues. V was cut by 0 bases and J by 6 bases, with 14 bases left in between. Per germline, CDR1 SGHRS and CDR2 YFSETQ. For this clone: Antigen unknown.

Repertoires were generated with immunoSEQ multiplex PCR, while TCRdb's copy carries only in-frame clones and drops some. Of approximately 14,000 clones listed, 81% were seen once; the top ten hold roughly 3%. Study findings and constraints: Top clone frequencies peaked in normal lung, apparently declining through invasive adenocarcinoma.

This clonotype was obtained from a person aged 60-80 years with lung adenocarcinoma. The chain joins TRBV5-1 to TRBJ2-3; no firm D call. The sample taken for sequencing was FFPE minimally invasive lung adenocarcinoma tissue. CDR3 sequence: CASSLEVGVADTQYF. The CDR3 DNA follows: TGCGCCAGCAGCTTGGAAGTTGGGGTTGCGGATACGCAGTATTTT.